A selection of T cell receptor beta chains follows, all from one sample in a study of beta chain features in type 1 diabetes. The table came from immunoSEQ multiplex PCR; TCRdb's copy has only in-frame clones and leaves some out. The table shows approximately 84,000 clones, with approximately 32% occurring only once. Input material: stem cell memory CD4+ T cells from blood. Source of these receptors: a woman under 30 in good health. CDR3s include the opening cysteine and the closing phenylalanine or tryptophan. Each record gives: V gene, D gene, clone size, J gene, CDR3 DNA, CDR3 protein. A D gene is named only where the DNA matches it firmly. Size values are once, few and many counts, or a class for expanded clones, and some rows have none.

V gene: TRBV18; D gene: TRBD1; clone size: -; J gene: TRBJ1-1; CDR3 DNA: TGTGCCAGCTCACTAATGACAGGGGGTATGAACACTGAAGCTTTCTTT; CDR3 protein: CASSLMTGGMNTEAFF
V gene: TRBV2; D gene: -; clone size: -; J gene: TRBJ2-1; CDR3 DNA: TGTGCCAGCGGCAGGACTGAGTCTGTCAATGAGCAGTTCTTC; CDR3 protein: CASGRTESVNEQFF
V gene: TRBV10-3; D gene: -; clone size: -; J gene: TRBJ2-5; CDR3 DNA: TGTGCCGCATCACAGGAGTCCGAGACCCAGTACTTC; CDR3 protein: CAASQESETQYF
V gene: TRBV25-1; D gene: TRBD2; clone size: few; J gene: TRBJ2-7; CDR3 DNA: TGTGCCAGCAGTGGGGCCACTAGCGGGAGGGTCGGCGACGAGCAGTACTTC; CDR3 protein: CASSGATSGRVGDEQYF
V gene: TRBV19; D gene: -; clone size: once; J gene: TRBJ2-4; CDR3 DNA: TGTGCCAGTAGTTCACAGGGGGGGACCAAAAACATTCAGTACTTC; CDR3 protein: CASSSQGGTKNIQYF
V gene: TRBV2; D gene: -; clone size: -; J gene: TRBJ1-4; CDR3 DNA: TGTGCCAGCAACAGGGACATCGGCGGTGAAAAACTGTTTTTT; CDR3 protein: CASNRDIGGEKLFF
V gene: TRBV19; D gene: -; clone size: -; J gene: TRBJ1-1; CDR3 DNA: TGTGCCAGTAGTTGGAGGGACGCTGAAGCTTTCTTT; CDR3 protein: CASSWRDAEAFF
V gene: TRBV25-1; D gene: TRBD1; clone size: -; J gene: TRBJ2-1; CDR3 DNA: TGTGCCAGCAGTGAATCAAGGACAGGGGGCGATGAGCAGTTCTTC; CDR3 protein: CASSESRTGGDEQFF
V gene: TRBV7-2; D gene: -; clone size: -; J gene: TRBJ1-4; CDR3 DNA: TGTGCCAGCAGCTTAGGAGAGGAAAAACTGTTTTTT; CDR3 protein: CASSLGEEKLFF
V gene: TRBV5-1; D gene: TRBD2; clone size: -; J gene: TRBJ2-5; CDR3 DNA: TGCGCCAGCGGACTAGAAGAGACCCAGTACTTC; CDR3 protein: CASGLEETQYF
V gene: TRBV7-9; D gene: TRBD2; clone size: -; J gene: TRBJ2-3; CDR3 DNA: TGTGCCAGCAGCTCTCCTCGCGGGAGTTTATCAGATACGCAGTATTTT; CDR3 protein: CASSSPRGSLSDTQYF
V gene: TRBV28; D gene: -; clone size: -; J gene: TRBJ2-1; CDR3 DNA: TGTGCCAGCAACAGGGTTTCTTTCCAAAATGAGCAGTTCTTC; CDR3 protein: CASNRVSFQNEQFF
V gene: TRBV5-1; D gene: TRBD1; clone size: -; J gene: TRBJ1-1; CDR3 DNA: TGCGCCAGCAGCTTGGCGACAGGGGCTGGGAACACTGAAGCTTTCTTT; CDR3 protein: CASSLATGAGNTEAFF
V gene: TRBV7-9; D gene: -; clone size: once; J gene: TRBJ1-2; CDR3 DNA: TGTGCCAGCACTACTAATAGGGACGGAGGGGGCTACACCTTC; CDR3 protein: CASTTNRDGGGYTF
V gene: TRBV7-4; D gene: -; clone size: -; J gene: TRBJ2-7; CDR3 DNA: TGTGCCAGCAGCTTGCGAGGAACATCCTACGAGCAGTACTTC; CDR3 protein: CASSLRGTSYEQYF
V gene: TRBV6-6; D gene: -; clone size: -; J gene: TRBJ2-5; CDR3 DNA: TGTGCCAGCAGTTACGTGTCAGGGCAAGAGACCCAGTACTTC; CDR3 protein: CASSYVSGQETQYF
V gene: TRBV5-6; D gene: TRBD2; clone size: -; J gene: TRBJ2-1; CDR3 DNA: TGTGCCAGCAGCCCTTACACCGGGACTAGCGGGGGGGCCTACAATGAGCAGTTCTTC; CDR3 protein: CASSPYTGTSGGAYNEQFF
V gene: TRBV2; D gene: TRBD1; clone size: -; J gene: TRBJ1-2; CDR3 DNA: TGTGCCAGCAGTCCGGGACAGGGATATGGCTACACCTTC; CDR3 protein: CASSPGQGYGYTF
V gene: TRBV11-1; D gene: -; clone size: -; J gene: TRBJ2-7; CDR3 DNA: TGTGCCAGCAGTCAGTTCTACGAGCAGTACTTC; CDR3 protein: CASSQFYEQYF